This TCR beta chain was documented in a study of shared clonotypes between healthy human individuals. This clone has ten or more counts. Ten immunoSEQ deep assay plates were used by the authors to sequence unsorted PBMC DNA. Repertoires were generated with immunoSEQ multiplex PCR, while TCRdb's copy carries only in-frame clones and drops some. Among around 480,000 clones, about 80% were seen once, and the ten largest hold 9.5% to 15%. This CDR3 spans 14 amino acids. Trimming stripped 0 bases from V and 0 bases from J, with 5 bases between. The TCR sequence derives from a woman aged 40 to 55 in good health. Some clones in this sample may be carry-over from other donors' samples. This rearrangement joins TRBV23-1 to TRBJ2-5, with D unclear. TRBV23-1 is filed as an ORF, its function uncertain. The specimen sequenced was PBMCs. In DNA, the CDR3 is TGCGCCAGCAGTCAATCAGGGTACCAAGAGACCCAGTACTTC. Translated: CASSQSGYQETQYF.